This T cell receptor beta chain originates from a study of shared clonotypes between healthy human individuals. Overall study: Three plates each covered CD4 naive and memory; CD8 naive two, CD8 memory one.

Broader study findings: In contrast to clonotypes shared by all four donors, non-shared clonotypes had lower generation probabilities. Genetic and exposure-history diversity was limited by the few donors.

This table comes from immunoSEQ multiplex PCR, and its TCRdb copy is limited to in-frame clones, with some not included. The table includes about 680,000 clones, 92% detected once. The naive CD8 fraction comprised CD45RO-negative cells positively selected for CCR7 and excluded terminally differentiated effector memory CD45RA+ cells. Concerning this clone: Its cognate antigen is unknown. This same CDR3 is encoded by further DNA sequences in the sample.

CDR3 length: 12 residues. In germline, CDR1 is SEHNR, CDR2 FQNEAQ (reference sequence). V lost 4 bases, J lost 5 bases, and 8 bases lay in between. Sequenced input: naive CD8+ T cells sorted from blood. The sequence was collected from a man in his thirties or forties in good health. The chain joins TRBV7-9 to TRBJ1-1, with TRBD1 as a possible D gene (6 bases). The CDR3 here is CASSSRGTEAFF. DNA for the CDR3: TGTGCCAGCAGCTCGAGGGGGACTGAAGCTTTCTTT.